This T cell receptor beta chain emerged from a study of cytomegalovirus exposure and HLA in healthy donors. At the level of the study: An earlier analysis found fewer than 120 million unique TCR beta sequences from about 179 million T cells. General study findings and limits: No immune exposure information besides CMV serostatus was available. TCR beta V segments were, for the most part, productive about 87% or about 30% of the time in an earlier analysis.

60 Vbeta and 13 Jbeta primers were used in PCR. The assay was immunoSEQ multiplex PCR, and TCRdb's table has in-frame clones only and misses some. The table includes fewer than 200,000 clones, 75% to 85% detected once. On this clone itself: Its antigen is not known.

The length of the CDR3 is 17 residues. Looked up from germline, CDR1 is SGHTS and CDR2 is YDEGEE. The V gene end was trimmed by 0 bases and the J gene end by 4 bases; junction bases not matched to a gene: 12. V gene TRBV5-8 combines with J gene TRBJ1-1; TRBD1 matches at 7 bases. This clonotype was sampled from a female donor in good health and CMV-seronegative. The specimen sequenced was PBMCs. CDR3 nucleotide sequence: TGTGCCAGCAGCTTGGACCAACAAACAGCAGGGGGCACTGAAGCTTTCTTT. This translates into CASSLDQQTAGGTEAFF.